This TCR beta chain came from a study of blood T cell repertoires in COVID-19. Overall study context: Researchers got acute and convalescent COVID-19 samples from the United States, Italy and Spain. PBMCs, B-cell-depleted T cells, or T cells were the source of the cDNA or gDNA that made up the material.

The CDR3 totals 15 residues. V was pared by 0 bases and J by 6 bases, with 14 bases between. Germline CDR1 KGHSH, CDR2 LQKENI. The table lists this clone with a few counts. Per the original data handling: From reference gene primer amplification, estimates of nucleated cell counts were derived. TCRdb keeps only in-frame clones here, not all; method: immunoSEQ multiplex PCR. That table is the source of V, J and clone size, and D and trimming were worked out from the DNA. In the table there are about 200,000 clones, approximately 88% of which are singletons. Sequenced input: peripheral blood. The TCR comes from a man aged 35 to 55 with acute or convalescent COVID-19. The V call is TRBV18, the J call TRBJ1-2; tentatively, D is TRBD1 (5 bases). The CDR3 DNA sequence: TGTGCCAGCTCACCACCGCGCAGGGAATGGGATGGCTACACCTTC. Translating it yields CASSPPRREWDGYTF.